The 27 T cell receptor beta chains reported below all come from one sample, sequenced in a study of regulatory T cells in long-lasting Graves disease. iRepertoire HTBI primers and Arm-PCR of CDR3 regions built TCR beta libraries. One entry per CDR3 protein results from TCRdb running MiXCR on the multiplex PCR reads. The sample consists of approximately 400,000 distinct CDR3 sequences, roughly 15% of them appearing once. Time point indicated: newly diagnosed GD, antithyroid drugs for less than 3 months. Extracted PBMC RNA gave rise to the TCR library. The sample consisted of peripheral blood mononuclear cells (PBMCs), taken at new diagnosis, from a patient treated with antithyroid drugs. These receptors were taken from a female donor with Graves disease.

Comments on this clonotype: The DNA is omitted, as the CDR3 cannot be located on it reliably, and the CDR3 follows TCRdb's listing. V and J are TRBV5-1 and TRBJ2-3; the tabulated D call, TRBD1, remains unverified against the DNA. The CDR3 length equals 14 residues, ends included. Germline CDR1 reads SGHRS; CDR2 reads YFSETQ. CDR3: CASSWGRGTDTRYF.

This clonotype was counted a few times. The CDR3 is CAISGRQGRGQETQYF. CDR3 in DNA: TGTGCCATCAGTGGACGACAGGGGAGGGGACAAGAGACCCAGTACTTC. The V call is TRBV10-3, the J call TRBJ2-5; TRBD1 might be the D (8 bases). Trimming cost V 4 bases and J 2 bases, with 17 bases left between them. The CDR3 has 16 residues. Germline assignment: CDR1 ENHRY and CDR2 SYGVKD.

In its sample, this clonotype was seen many times. CDR3: CASSASGAGDTQYF. CDR3 coding DNA: TGCGCCAGCAGTGCTTCGGGAGCAGGGGATACGCAGTATTTT. The chain employs TRBV10-1 and TRBJ2-3; a possible D gene is TRBD2 (6 bases). The CDR3 spans 14 residues. Germline values: CDR1 WNHNN, CDR2 SYGVQD (reference sequence). V lost 4 bases and J lost 6, with 14 bases in between.

The rearrangement links TRBV29-1 to TRBJ2-3, with D possibly being TRBD2 (6 bases). Germline CDR1 and CDR2: SQVTM and ANQGSEA. The CDR3 loop spans 15 amino acids. Trimming shortened V by 4 bases and J by 8 bases, and 22 bases separated the two germline ends. The CDR3 DNA reads as TGCAGCGTTGTGGGTTCAGGGACTTCTCACCGTACGCAGTATTTT. Translated: CSVVGSGTSHRTQYF.

V is TRBV5-1 and J is TRBJ2-2; 10 positions match TRBD1. Per germline, CDR1 SGHRS and CDR2 YFSETQ. The CDR3 runs 15 residues. The V gene end was trimmed by 3 bases and the J gene end by 5 bases; junction bases not matched to a gene: 4. CDR3 protein: CASSSGQGETGELFF. CDR3 nucleotide sequence: TGCGCCAGCAGCTCCGGACAGGGGGAAACCGGGGAGCTGTTTTTT.

This chain uses TRBV6-4 with TRBJ1-4; 7 bases agree with TRBD1. V was clipped by 7 bases and J by 6 bases; unmatched bases: 14. Germline CDR1 reads MRHNA; CDR2 reads SNTAGT. The CDR3 has 16 amino acids. This CDR3 reads CASTRDLGTEDEKLFF. The DNA for the CDR3 is TGTGCCAGCACCCGGGATCTCGGGACAGAGGATGAAAAACTGTTTTTT.

This clonotype was counted ten times or more. This chain uses TRBV7-9 with TRBJ2-1; TRBD2 aligns across 7 bases. The V gene's germline CDR1 is SEHNR and CDR2 FQNEAQ (reference sequence). The CDR3 is 15 residues long. Unmatched junction bases numbered 7, after V lost 5 bases and J lost 3 bases. CDR3 residues: CASSQSGILYNEQFF. The DNA of the CDR3 is TGTGCCAGCAGCCAAAGCGGGATCCTCTACAATGAGCAGTTCTTC. The complete variable domain, with remaining parts taken from reference TRBV7-9 and TRBJ2-1, reads DTGVSQNPRHKITKRGQNVTFRCDPISEHNRLYWYRQTLGQGPEFLTYFQNEAQLEKSRLLSDRFSAERPKGSFSTLEIQRTEQGDSAMYLCASSQSGILYNEQFFGPGTRLTVL.

At least ten counts were recorded for this clonotype. This rearrangement joins TRBV28 to TRBJ1-5, with a weak D call TRBD1 (5 bases). CDR1 and CDR2 from the germline V gene are MDHEN and SYDVKM. V gave up 6 bases and J gave up 5 bases, with 20 bases separating them. This CDR3 is 16 amino acids long. CDR3 DNA: TGTGCCAGCAGCGGGGGGGGTTTGGGTGCCTATCAGCCCCAGCATTTT. It encodes CASSGGGLGAYQPQHF. Together with reference TRBV28 and TRBJ1-5, the CDR3 gives the full variable domain: DVKVTQSSRYLVKRTGEKVFLECVQDMDHENMFWYRQDPGLGLRLIYFSYDVKMKEKGDIPEGYSVSREKKERFSLILESASTNQTSMYLCASSGGGLGAYQPQHFGDGTRLSIL.

The chain joins TRBV6-1 to TRBJ1-6; D is ambiguous. Germline loops: CDR1 MNHNS, CDR2 SASEGT. CDR3 length equals 14 residues. Trimming stripped 5 bases from V and 8 bases from J, with 13 bases between. CDR3 sequence reads: CASSQDRVDSPLHF. CDR3 nucleotide sequence: TGTGCCAGCAGTCAGGACCGGGTGGATTCACCCCTCCACTTT.

Many counts were recorded for this clonotype. The chain is built from TRBV12-3 or TRBV12-4 and TRBJ1-1; 8 bases are shared with TRBD1. This CDR3 has 16 amino acids. J was trimmed by 0 bases and V by 4 bases; bases with no gene match: 7. The CDR3 region is CASSSQGAMMNTEAFF. The CDR3 DNA reads as TGTGCCAGCAGTTCCCAGGGGGCCATGATGAACACTGAAGCTTTCTTT.

The rearrangement links TRBV7-9 to TRBJ1-1; D is perhaps TRBD1 (5 bases). The germline gives CDR1 SEHNR, CDR2 FQNEAQ (reference sequence). V was cut by 7 bases and J by 4 bases, with 13 bases left in between. CDR3 size: 13 residues. CDR3 DNA sequence: TGTGCCAGCATCCTCGGCGGGGGCACTGAAGCTTTCTTT. This codes for CASILGGGTEAFF.

This clonotype was seen repeatedly, ten times or more. This chain connects TRBV18 to TRBJ2-1; 8 positions match TRBD2. V lost 5 bases and J lost 5; bases outside the gene matches: 8. CDR1 KGHSH and CDR2 LQKENI come from the germline V gene. The CDR3 spans 15 residues. The CDR3 DNA is TGTGCCAGCTCATTCCAAGCGGGAGTGGACAATGAGCAGTTCTTC. It encodes CASSFQAGVDNEQFF.

This clonotype showed up just a few times. The J gene is TRBJ1-2, the V gene TRBV29-1; D unclear. The CDR3 contains 13 residues. Looked up from germline, CDR1 is SQVTM and CDR2 is ANQGSEA. The V and J ends lost 0 bases and 8 bases respectively, with 13 bases between them. CDR3 residues: CSVEDGGRKGYTF. CDR3 DNA sequence: TGCAGCGTTGAAGATGGCGGCCGGAAAGGCTACACCTTC.

This clonotype was picked up many times. The chain is built from TRBV28 and TRBJ1-4; 8 bases line up with TRBD1. The CDR3 runs 14 residues. Unmatched junction bases numbered 9, after V lost 4 bases and J lost 11 bases. CDR1 is MDHEN, CDR2 SYDVKM, per germline. CDR3 bases: TGTGCCAGCAGTTCGGACAGGGTCCATCGCAAACTGTTTTTT. This sequence encodes CASSSDRVHRKLFF.

Only one count was recorded for this clonotype. A much larger clone lies one base from this, so it may be a read error. CDR3 residues: CASSPGGVYGTGELFF. The CDR3 DNA reads as TGTGCCAGCAGCCCCGGCGGGGTATATGGCACCGGGGAGCTGTTTTTT. The V gene is TRBV3-1, the J gene TRBJ2-2; possible D gene TRBD2, 6 bases. The CDR3 covers 16 residues. Germline V gene data show CDR1 as LGHDT and CDR2 as YNNKEL (reference sequence). V was pared by 4 bases and J by 4 bases, with 16 bases between.

This clonotype has ten or more counts. The chain is built from TRBV27 and TRBJ1-1; D gene unclear. In germline, CDR1 is MNHEY, CDR2 SMNVEV (reference sequence). Trimming pared 3 bases from V and 1 base from J, leaving 3 bases between. The CDR3 has 12 residues. CDR3 bases: TGTGCCAGCAGTTTTTGGAACACTGAAGCTTTCTTT. It is translated as CASSFWNTEAFF.

The chain links TRBV12-3 or TRBV12-4 to TRBJ2-1; 12 bases match TRBD2. The CDR3 runs to 15 residues. The trim removed 5 bases at V and 15 bases at J, leaving 14 bases unmatched. The DNA for the CDR3 is TGTGCCAGCAGTCCATCCTCCCTAGCGGGAGGGGGCCCGTTCTTC. Translation: CASSPSSLAGGGPFF.

A word on this clonotype: A much larger clone lies a single base off, so this may be a read error. The gene calls are TRBV9 and TRBJ2-1; D gene uncertain. The CDR3 has 14 residues. V dropped 3 bases and J dropped 10 bases, with 17 bases sitting between them. Germline assignment: CDR1 SGDLS and CDR2 YYNGEE. Here the CDR3 reads CASSATSLSYEQFF. The DNA of the CDR3 is TGTGCCAGCAGCGCCACGTCGCTCTCCTACGAGCAGTTCTTC.

This clonotype was observed at least ten times. CDR3 in amino acids: CASSQETGTGSYEQYF. For the CDR3, the DNA is TGCGCCAGCAGCCAGGAGACAGGGACAGGGTCCTACGAGCAGTACTTC. The chain is built from TRBV4-3 and TRBJ2-7; 9 bases line up with TRBD1. CDR1 is LGHNA and CDR2 is YSLEER in the germline V gene. The V gene end was trimmed by 3 bases and the J gene end by 1 base; junction bases not matched to a gene: 7. This CDR3 contains 16 residues.

The chain recombines TRBV11-2 with TRBJ2-3, with D tentatively TRBD1 or TRBD2 (5 bases each). The CDR3 has 16 amino acids. The V end lost 6 bases, the J end lost 5 bases, and 21 bases lay between the germline ends. Germline V CDR1 and CDR2: SGHAT, FQNNGV. CDR3 loop: CASRTPGPRRVDTQYF. In nucleotides, the CDR3 is TGTGCCAGCAGAACCCCGGGGCCCCGTAGAGTAGATACGCAGTATTTT.

This sequence joins TRBV20-1 and TRBJ2-1; 11 nucleotides agree with TRBD2. The germline CDR1 and CDR2 sequences are DFQATT and SNEGSKA (reference sequence). The junction had 9 bases not matched to a gene; V was cut back by 6 bases and J by 2 bases. The CDR3 spans 16 residues. Here the CDR3 reads CSARTSGRGTYNEQFF. CDR3 bases: TGCAGTGCCCGGACTAGCGGGCGAGGGACCTACAATGAGCAGTTCTTC.

The rearrangement joins TRBV28 to TRBJ2-1; D is undetermined. V lost 9 bases and J lost 0, with 12 bases in between. CDR3 size: 14 residues. CDR1 is MDHEN, CDR2 SYDVKM, per germline. The CDR3 region has the DNA TGTGCCAGTTATAGCAGGAGCTCCTACAATGAGCAGTTCTTC. Its translation is CASYSRSSYNEQFF.

The sample holds many counts of this clonotype. This chain uses TRBV11-2 with TRBJ2-1; D is perhaps TRBD1 (6 bases). CDR1 and CDR2 from the germline V gene are SGHAT and FQNNGV. V was cut by 2 bases and J by 2 bases, with 10 bases left in between. The CDR3 sequence is 15 residues long. CDR3 nucleotides: TGTGCCAGCAGCTTACAAGAGGGGGCCTACAATGAGCAGTTCTTC. Its translation: CASSLQEGAYNEQFF.

This clonotype was counted a few times. V usage is TRBV7-9 and J usage is TRBJ1-2, with TRBD1 identical over 10 bases. CDR1 is SEHNR and CDR2 is FQNEAQ in the germline V gene (reference sequence). The CDR3 length is 16 residues. J lost 7 bases, V lost 6 bases, and 14 bases had no gene match. CDR3: CASRTGTGDILGGYTF. CDR3 nucleotide sequence: TGTGCCAGCAGAACCGGGACAGGGGATATTTTGGGTGGCTACACCTTC.

This clonotype appeared many times. V usage is TRBV6-1 and J usage is TRBJ1-1, with D uncertain. The germline V gene encodes CDR1 MNHNS and CDR2 SASEGT. The CDR3 extends over 12 amino acids. Trimming took off 7 bases at V and 5 bases at J, with 11 bases between the two ends. This CDR3 is CASTEGGTEAFF. The CDR3 DNA sequence: TGTGCCAGCACCGAAGGAGGAACTGAAGCTTTCTTT.

In this sample, this clonotype turned up many times. This chain uses TRBV7-2 with TRBJ1-1, with D possibly matching TRBD1 (5 bases). The CDR3 covers 15 residues. The germline V and J ends were trimmed by 5 bases and 10 bases, with 23 bases remaining between them. Germline CDR1 reads SGHTA; CDR2 reads FQGNSA. CDR3 protein: CASSPRGPTSPAAFF. The CDR3 bases are TGTGCCAGCAGCCCGCGGGGCCCCACTTCCCCGGCAGCTTTCTTT.

This clonotype was observed at least ten times. The gene calls are TRBV2 and TRBJ1-3; no clear D. The CDR3 loop spans 15 amino acids. Germline CDR1 reads SNHLY; CDR2 reads FYNNEI. Trimming stripped 5 bases from V and 0 bases from J, with 11 bases between. In nucleotides, the CDR3 is TGTGCCAGCAGTAAAGGACTGATCTCTGGAAACACCATATATTTT. Translating gives CASSKGLISGNTIYF.